The source of this T cell receptor beta chain is a study of cytomegalovirus exposure and HLA in healthy donors. Study details: T cells numbering about 180 million yielded approximately 120 million unique TCR beta sequences in an earlier analysis. Whole-study results and caveats: TCR beta sequences reportedly predicted the HLA-A and HLA-B alleles of most subjects accurately. Within the data, a cluster of highly shared sequence variants was likely a sequencing artifact.

For this clone: Antigen: not known. A junction boundary mismatches the germline segment, possibly from a read error.

Germline values: CDR1 SEHNR, CDR2 FQNEAQ (reference sequence). The CDR3 loop spans 17 amino acids. The PCR ran on 60 Vbeta and 13 Jbeta primers. Method: immunoSEQ multiplex PCR; TCRdb's copy keeps in-frame clones and lacks some. The data show 120,000 or so clones, 6.5% to 9.5% seen once. This chain connects TRBV7-9 to TRBJ1-2; 10 bases line up with TRBD1. The origin of this receptor is a woman in her 40s in good health and CMV-seropositive. The specimen sequenced was PBMCs. The CDR3 loop is CASSTGQGEAPNYGYPF. The CDR3 nucleotides are TGTGCCAGCAGCACAGGACAGGGGGAGGCCCCTAACTATGGCTACCCCTTC. Combining the CDR3 with reference TRBV7-9 and TRBJ1-2 gives the whole variable domain DTGVSQNPRHKITKRGQNVTFRCDPISEHNRLYWYRQTLGQGPEFLTYFQNEAQLEKSRLLSDRFSAERPKGSFSTLEIQRTEQGDSAMYLCASSTGQGEAPNYGYPFGSGTRLTVV.